Each of the 14 T cell receptor beta chains below was sequenced from the same sample in a study of blood T cell repertoires in COVID-19. Repertoires were generated with immunoSEQ multiplex PCR, while TCRdb's copy carries only in-frame clones and drops some. Among about 21,000 clones listed, 85% to 90% were seen once. The sequenced sample was peripheral blood. These receptors originate from a man between 65 and 85 years old with active COVID-19.

This chain links TRBV28 with TRBJ1-2, with D perhaps TRBD1 (6 bases). Trimming took off 7 bases at V and 8 bases at J, with 14 bases between the two ends. The CDR3 extends over 12 amino acids. The germline V gene encodes CDR1 MDHEN and CDR2 SYDVKM. The CDR3 here is CASKGSGTGYTF. DNA for the CDR3: TGTGCCAGCAAAGGGTCAGGGACAGGCTACACCTTC.

The gene calls are TRBV27 and TRBJ1-4, with 8 bases lining up with TRBD1. There are 14 residues in the CDR3. Trimming took 6 bases from V and 5 from J; bases not matched to a gene: 5. Germline V gene lookup returns CDR1 MNHEY and CDR2 SMNVEV (reference sequence). This CDR3 is CASSPSGGNEKLFF. In DNA form, the CDR3 reads TGTGCCAGCAGCCCATCAGGGGGCAATGAAAAACTGTTTTTT.

CDR3 coding DNA: TGTGCCAGTAGTATACGGACTGGGAACTACGAGCAGTACTTC. Translating gives CASSIRTGNYEQYF. The rearrangement joins TRBV19 to TRBJ2-7; D may be TRBD2 (5 bases). CDR1 is LNHDA and CDR2 is SQIVND in the germline V gene (reference sequence). The CDR3 length is 14 residues. Trimming removed 2 bases from V and 3 bases from J, with 11 bases in between.

The chain couples TRBV6-4 to TRBJ2-3, with D uncertain. Per the germline V gene, CDR1 is MRHNA and CDR2 is SNTAGT. The ends were cut back, 6 bases at V and 2 bases at J, with 12 bases in the middle. This CDR3 is built from 14 residues. In DNA form, the CDR3 reads TGTGCCAGCAGGAGTACGGGTCTCACAGATACGCAGTATTTT. This encodes CASRSTGLTDTQYF.

This clone was seen only once. Here the CDR3 reads CSAIPMTGGPNYGYTF. CDR3 nucleotide sequence: TGCAGCGCCATTCCGATGACAGGGGGACCTAACTATGGCTACACCTTC. V and J are TRBV29-1 and TRBJ1-2; 9 nucleotides agree with TRBD1. CDR1 and CDR2 from the germline V gene are SQVTM and ANQGSEA. The CDR3 covers 16 residues. Trimming cost V 7 bases and J 0 bases; bases outside gene matches: 12.

CDR3 amino acids: CASSLGSGVPYNEQFF. CDR3 nucleotides: TGTGCCAGCAGCTTGGGGTCAGGGGTCCCCTACAATGAGCAGTTCTTC. This sequence joins TRBV5-4 and TRBJ2-1; possible D gene TRBD1, 6 bases. Trimming stripped 0 bases from V and 2 bases from J, with 12 bases between. This CDR3 has 16 residues. Germline V gives CDR1 SGHNT, CDR2 YYREEE (reference sequence).

This chain connects TRBV7-9 to TRBJ1-2; maybe TRBD1 (5 bases). CDR1 is SEHNR, CDR2 FQNEAQ, per germline (reference sequence). This CDR3 comprises 14 residues. With 1 base removed from V and 5 bases from J, the gap between germline ends came to 11 bases. The CDR3 bases are TGTGCCAGCAGCTTAGGATGGGGCCCTTATGGCTACACCTTC. It specifies CASSLGWGPYGYTF.

This rearrangement joins TRBV2 to TRBJ2-7; D may be TRBD1 (6 bases). Trimming cost V 6 bases and J 3 bases, with 12 bases left between them. Germline V lookup: CDR1 SNHLY, CDR2 FYNNEI. The CDR3 runs 13 residues. CDR3 nucleotides: TGTGCCAGCAGGCTGGACAGAGGCTACGAGCAGTACTTC. Translation: CASRLDRGYEQYF.

The V and J genes are TRBV2 and TRBJ1-1; 7 bases are shared with TRBD1. V lost 2 bases to trimming and J lost 4 bases; unmatched junction nucleotides: 10. Germline lookup yields CDR1 SNHLY and CDR2 FYNNEI. The CDR3 contains 16 residues. CDR3 residues: CASSEWRGRVGTEAFF. CDR3 coding DNA: TGTGCCAGCAGTGAATGGAGGGGGCGAGTCGGCACTGAAGCTTTCTTT.

The CDR3 loop is CASSQDGTGSNEQFF. DNA for the CDR3: TGTGCCAGCAGCCAAGATGGGACAGGGAGCAATGAGCAGTTCTTC. The rearrangement uses TRBV3-1 (or the pseudogene TRBV3-2) and TRBJ2-1; the match to TRBD1 covers 9 bases. J was trimmed by 6 bases and V by 0 bases; bases with no gene match: 3. The germline V gene encodes CDR1 LGHDT and CDR2 YNNKEL (reference sequence). The CDR3 runs 15 residues.

The V and J genes are TRBV5-6 and TRBJ1-2; TRBD1 aligns across 9 bases. CDR3 length equals 14 residues. J was trimmed by 9 bases and V by 0 bases; bases with no gene match: 6. From germline, CDR1 is SGHDT and CDR2 YYEEEE. As DNA, the CDR3 is TGTGCCAGCAGCTTGGGTGGACAGGGGTTTCGCTACACCTTC. Protein sequence: CASSLGGQGFRYTF.

The chain couples TRBV27 to TRBJ1-1, with D possibly being TRBD1 (5 bases). Looked up from germline, CDR1 is MNHEY and CDR2 is SMNVEV (reference sequence). Trimming left V 1 base short and J 8 bases short, with 17 bases between. The CDR3 has 15 amino acids. The CDR3 is CASSLLGLQAKEAFF. The DNA for the CDR3 is TGTGCCAGCAGTTTATTGGGGCTCCAGGCAAAAGAAGCTTTCTTT.

The chain couples TRBV5-6 to TRBJ1-5, with 7 bases identical to TRBD1. CDR3 length equals 15 residues. The J segment lost 1 base and the V segment lost 4 bases, leaving 5 bases of the junction unmatched. The germline V gene encodes CDR1 SGHDT and CDR2 YYEEEE. The CDR3 bases are TGTGCCAGCAGCACCGGGACAGTAAGCAATCAGCCCCAGCATTTT. This sequence encodes CASSTGTVSNQPQHF.

This clone was detected once. This chain joins TRBV7-2 and TRBJ1-2, with 8 nucleotides matching TRBD1. With 6 bases clipped from V and 0 bases from J, the junction kept 3 bases outside the gene matches. Germline-derived CDR1 and CDR2 are SGHTA and FQGNSA. The length of the CDR3 is 14 residues. For the CDR3, the DNA is TGTGCCAGCAGAGGGACAGGAGCTAACTATGGCTACACCTTC. It codes for CASRGTGANYGYTF.